One and the same sample provided the 30 T cell receptor beta chains below, sequenced in a study of cytomegalovirus exposure and HLA in healthy donors. Amplification used 60 Vbeta primers and 13 Jbeta primers. Using immunoSEQ multiplex PCR, the repertoire was profiled, and TCRdb retains in-frame clones only, with some absent. This sample's table reports 80,000 to 95,000 clones. Sequencing was done on a sample of PBMCs. These receptor sequences come from a man aged 50 or older in good health and CMV-seropositive.

V is TRBV19 and J is TRBJ1-5, with a tentative D call TRBD1 (6 bases). The CDR3 has 16 residues. V lost 8 bases and J lost 0, with 17 bases in between. Germline CDR1 reads LNHDA; CDR2 reads SQIVND (reference sequence). The CDR3 loop is CASGGATRYSNQPQHF. The CDR3 DNA reads TGTGCCAGTGGGGGGGCAACCAGGTATAGCAATCAGCCCCAGCATTTT.

V gene TRBV15 combines with J gene TRBJ2-7, with 10 nucleotides matching TRBD2. This CDR3 comprises 15 residues. Per the germline V gene, CDR1 is LNHNV and CDR2 is YYDKDF (reference sequence). Trimming at V came to 4 bases and at J to 2 bases, leaving 5 bases not matched to a gene. CDR3 bases: TGTGCCACCAGCATAGGACTAGCGGCAGCCTACGAGCAGTACTTC. Residues: CATSIGLAAAYEQYF.

The chain couples TRBV7-6 to TRBJ2-5; the D is unclear. CDR1 is SGHVS, CDR2 FNYEAQ, per germline. This CDR3 region has 15 residues. Trimming took 4 bases from V and 1 from J, leaving 13 bases between them. The CDR3 region is CASSYGRLRQETQYF. The CDR3 region has the DNA TGTGCCAGCAGCTATGGCCGACTGCGCCAAGAGACCCAGTACTTC.

The rearrangement links TRBV6-5 to TRBJ2-7, with 7 bases matching TRBD2. The CDR3 sequence is 15 residues long. Germline V CDR1 and CDR2: MNHEY, SVGAGI. The V gene end was trimmed by 0 bases and the J gene end by 1 base; junction bases not matched to a gene: 3. The CDR3 region has the DNA TGTGCCAGCAGTTACTCTCCCGGGGGGTCCTACGAGCAGTACGTC. It encodes CASSYSPGGSYEQYV.

This chain uses TRBV30 with TRBJ2-7, with a weak D call TRBD1 (5 bases). The V end lost 5 bases, the J end lost 10 bases, and 18 bases lay between the germline ends. Per the germline V gene, CDR1 is GTSNPN and CDR2 is SVGIG (reference sequence). The CDR3 is made up of 12 amino acids. CDR3 residues: CAWSGQGSFQYF. The CDR3 region has the DNA TGTGCCTGGTCTGGCCAGGGATCATTCCAGTACTTC. Full variable domain (outside the CDR3, taken from reference TRBV30 and TRBJ2-7): SQTIHQWPATLVQPVGSPLSLECTVEGTSNPNLYWYRQAAGRGLQLLFYSVGIGQISSEVPQNLSASRPQDRQFILSSKKLLLSDSGFYLCAWSGQGSFQYFGPGTRLTVT.

The V call is TRBV7-9, the J call TRBJ2-7; D is uncertain. Trimming stripped 5 bases from V and 1 base from J, with 9 bases between. The CDR3 length is 13 residues. Germline V gene data show CDR1 as SEHNR and CDR2 as FQNEAQ (reference sequence). The CDR3 region is CASSSHGSYEQYV. CDR3 DNA sequence: TGTGCCAGCAGCAGCCACGGGTCCTACGAGCAGTACGTC.

The CDR3 nucleotides read TGTGCCTGGAGTGTTCTCGGGGGAACCGAGCAGTACGTC. Residues: CAWSVLGGTEQYV. The V call is TRBV30, the J call TRBJ2-7; tentatively, D is TRBD2 (6 bases). V shed 0 bases and J shed 6 bases, with 12 bases lying between them. The CDR3 loop spans 13 amino acids. CDR1 and CDR2 (germline): GTSNPN, SVGIG (reference sequence).

The chain recombines TRBV30 with TRBJ1-1, with D possibly being TRBD1 (5 bases). The CDR3 consists of 12 residues. Germline values: CDR1 GTSNPN, CDR2 SVGIG (reference sequence). V lost 7 bases, J lost 0 bases, and 9 bases lay in between. This CDR3 is CALTTVNTEAFF. Written as DNA, the CDR3 is TGTGCCTTAACGACAGTGAACACTGAAGCTTTCTTT.

The chain links TRBV7-8 to TRBJ2-7; 8 bases are shared with TRBD2. There are 17 residues in the CDR3. The ends lost 1 base at V and 1 base at J; junction bases unmatched: 9. Germline V gene data show CDR1 as SGHVS and CDR2 as FQNEAQ. The CDR3 region has the DNA TGTGCCAGCAGCTTAGGGAGGCGGCTAGCGGGTTCCTACGAGCAGTACTTC. Its translation is CASSLGRRLAGSYEQYF.

The gene calls are TRBV7-9 and TRBJ2-7, with 7 nucleotides matching TRBD2. Germline V CDR1 and CDR2: SEHNR, FQNEAQ (reference sequence). This CDR3 region has 16 residues. The trim removed 5 bases at V and 4 bases at J, leaving 14 bases unmatched. The CDR3 sequence: CASSPRRGSGNYEQYF. CDR3 coding DNA: TGTGCCAGCAGCCCTCGGCGCGGGAGTGGTAATTACGAGCAGTACTTC. Together with reference TRBV7-9 and TRBJ2-7, the CDR3 gives the full variable domain: DTGVSQNPRHKITKRGQNVTFRCDPISEHNRLYWYRQTLGQGPEFLTYFQNEAQLEKSRLLSDRFSAERPKGSFSTLEIQRTEQGDSAMYLCASSPRRGSGNYEQYFGPGTRLTVT.

The chain combines TRBV28 with TRBJ2-1; 14 nucleotides match TRBD2. Trimming at V came to 5 bases and at J to 8 bases, leaving 14 bases not matched to a gene. The CDR3 extends over 18 amino acids. Germline lookup yields CDR1 MDHEN and CDR2 SYDVKM. CDR3 coding DNA: TGTGCCAGCAGTCCTAATCCTGGACTAGCGGGAGGTTCGGATGAGCAGTTCTTC. Protein sequence: CASSPNPGLAGGSDEQFF.

The genes are TRBV13 and TRBJ2-1, with unresolved D. CDR3 length equals 14 residues. From germline, CDR1 is PRHDT and CDR2 FYEKMQ (reference sequence). The V gene lost 0 bases and the J gene lost 3 bases, with 6 bases spanning the gap. The CDR3 is CASSLGYGYNEQFF. CDR3 bases: TGTGCCAGCAGCTTAGGCTACGGCTACAATGAGCAGTTCTTC.

V gene TRBV5-1 combines with J gene TRBJ1-4, with 11 bases fitting TRBD1. Germline assignment: CDR1 SGHRS and CDR2 YFSETQ. The V and J ends lost 4 bases and 7 bases, in that order; junction bases with no gene match: 6. The CDR3 runs to 15 residues. The CDR3 reads CASSGQGAQGEKLFF. The CDR3 DNA reads TGCGCCAGCAGCGGACAGGGGGCGCAGGGTGAAAAACTGTTTTTT.

With regard to this clone: This sample includes further DNA sequences coding for the same CDR3. The chain links TRBV5-1 to TRBJ2-3; 8 bases are a match to TRBD1. V gave up 4 bases and J gave up 3 bases; unmatched junction bases: 4. CDR1 and CDR2 from the germline V gene are SGHRS and YFSETQ. The CDR3 has 14 amino acids. The CDR3 region has the DNA TGCGCCAGCAGCCTCGGGACAGGTACAGATACGCAGTATTTT. The encoded protein is CASSLGTGTDTQYF.

The chain combines TRBV29-1 with TRBJ2-3; 9 bases are a match to TRBD2. Trimming at V came to 6 bases and at J to 0 bases, leaving 1 base not matched to a gene. This CDR3 has 13 amino acids. Germline-derived CDR1 and CDR2 are SQVTM and ANQGSEA. CDR3 nucleotide sequence: TGCAGCGTCACTAGCGGGAGCACAGATACGCAGTATTTT. Translating it yields CSVTSGSTDTQYF.

The genes are TRBV27 and TRBJ2-1, with 9 nucleotides matching TRBD2. Germline trimming cut 0 bases from V and 3 bases from J; bases unmatched to any gene: 3. The CDR3 covers 16 residues. CDR1 is MNHEY, CDR2 SMNVEV, per germline (reference sequence). In DNA form, the CDR3 reads TGTGCCAGCAGTTTATCGTGGCGGGAGGGCTACAATGAGCAGTTCTTC. Amino acids: CASSLSWREGYNEQFF.

The rearrangement links TRBV9 to TRBJ1-2; the match to TRBD1 covers 8 bases. Per germline, CDR1 SGDLS and CDR2 YYNGEE. The V and J ends lost 3 bases and 3 bases, in that order; junction bases with no gene match: 7. This CDR3 region has 15 residues. The chain's CDR3 is CASSADRAGDYGYTF. CDR3 nucleotides: TGTGCCAGCAGCGCGGACAGGGCGGGGGACTATGGCTACACCTTC.

The chain carries TRBV7-9 and TRBJ1-1; D gene unclear. Germline loops: CDR1 SEHNR, CDR2 FQNEAQ (reference sequence). V dropped 5 bases and J dropped 0 bases, with 7 bases sitting between them. The CDR3 is 13 residues long. DNA of the CDR3: TGTGCCAGCAGCCCGCAGATGAACACTGAAGCTTTCTTT. This sequence encodes CASSPQMNTEAFF.

The CDR3 spells CASSQEGGRLETQYF. Written as DNA, the CDR3 is TGTGCCAGCAGCCAAGAGGGCGGGAGGCTAGAGACCCAGTACTTC. V usage is TRBV4-2 and J usage is TRBJ2-5; 8 nucleotides line up with TRBD2. V shed 0 bases, J shed 4 bases, and the junction held 4 bases outside the gene matches. The CDR3 is 15 amino acids. Per germline, CDR1 LGHNA and CDR2 YNFKEQ.

The genes are TRBV4-2 and TRBJ2-5, with TRBD1 matching 7 bases. The assigned J gene may be wrong: the sequence end matches TRBJ2-7 better. Germline loops: CDR1 LGHNA, CDR2 YNFKEQ. The CDR3 is 18 amino acids. The chain's CDR3 is CASSQDHPATGSSYEQYF. In nucleotides, the CDR3 is TGTGCCAGCAGCCAAGACCATCCGGCGACAGGGAGCTCCTACGAGCAGTACTTC.

This chain joins TRBV29-1 and TRBJ2-2; 7 bases map to TRBD2. V shed 7 bases and J 3 bases; nucleotides not matched to a gene: 8. The CDR3 consists of 14 residues. Germline V gives CDR1 SQVTM, CDR2 ANQGSEA. This CDR3 reads CSGKRDTYTGELFF. CDR3 bases: TGCAGCGGGAAGCGGGATACCTACACCGGGGAGCTGTTTTTT.

The V gene is TRBV5-6, the J gene TRBJ1-1, with 7 bases matching TRBD1. The CDR3 sequence is 14 residues long. The germline V gene has CDR1 SGHDT and CDR2 YYEEEE. V dropped 0 bases and J dropped 5; count of bases not matched to a gene: 4. CDR3: CASSLAGGRTEAFF. The DNA of the CDR3 is TGTGCCAGCAGCTTGGCAGGGGGGAGGACTGAAGCTTTCTTT.

The rearrangement joins TRBV7-9 to TRBJ2-7; 7 bases match TRBD1. V shed 2 bases, J shed 3 bases, and the junction held 7 bases outside the gene matches. Germline V gene lookup returns CDR1 SEHNR and CDR2 FQNEAQ (reference sequence). The CDR3 is made up of 15 amino acids. The CDR3 DNA follows: TGTGCCAGCAGCTTACCCGGGACAGTAATCTACGAGCAGTACTTC. Translated, it gives CASSLPGTVIYEQYF.

The chain links TRBV5-1 to TRBJ2-7; 9 bases match TRBD2. V lost 1 base, J lost 1 base, and 15 bases stayed unmatched. CDR3 length equals 19 residues. Germline V gene lookup returns CDR1 SGHRS and CDR2 YFSETQ. The CDR3 here is CASSLHPSSGEFSSYEQYF. The CDR3 DNA sequence: TGCGCCAGCAGCTTGCACCCGTCTAGCGGGGAGTTCAGTTCCTACGAGCAGTACTTC.

CDR3 residues: CASSPWGDWDTEAFF. CDR3 nucleotides: TGTGCCAGCAGCCCATGGGGAGATTGGGACACTGAAGCTTTCTTT. This chain links TRBV5-8 with TRBJ1-1; D unresolved. CDR1 is SGHTS and CDR2 is YDEGEE in the germline V gene. This CDR3 comprises 15 residues. Trimming took 4 bases from V and 3 from J, leaving 16 bases between them.

As regards this clone: Other DNA sequences of this sample code for an identical CDR3. This rearrangement joins TRBV4-3 to TRBJ1-5, with a possible D match to TRBD1 (6 bases). The CDR3 is 16 amino acids. The ends were cut back, 4 bases at V and 0 bases at J, with 13 bases in the middle. CDR1 LGHNA and CDR2 YSLEER come from the germline V gene. The CDR3 protein is CASSLGTYHSNQPQHF. The CDR3 DNA is TGCGCCAGCAGCCTTGGGACATACCATAGCAATCAGCCCCAGCATTTT.

This chain connects TRBV10-1 to TRBJ2-1; D is ambiguous. The V end lost 3 bases, the J end lost 7 bases, and 10 bases lay between the germline ends. Germline V lookup: CDR1 WNHNN, CDR2 SYGVQD (reference sequence). The CDR3 spans 13 residues. CDR3 sequence: CASSESPSNEQFF. The CDR3 DNA reads TGCGCCAGCAGTGAAAGTCCTAGTAATGAGCAGTTCTTC.

J is TRBJ1-4 and V is TRBV7-9; 9 bases are a match to TRBD1. The CDR3 covers 17 residues. The J segment lost 7 bases and the V segment lost 5 bases, leaving 14 bases of the junction unmatched. From germline, CDR1 is SEHNR and CDR2 FQNEAQ (reference sequence). The CDR3: CASSRVTGTGIGEKLFF. CDR3 coding DNA: TGTGCCAGCAGCCGAGTGACCGGGACAGGGATCGGTGAAAAACTGTTTTTT.

The V and J genes are TRBV7-9 and TRBJ1-5; D is unclear. This CDR3 contains 13 residues. Germline loops: CDR1 SEHNR, CDR2 FQNEAQ (reference sequence). Trimming cost V 2 bases and J 7 bases, with 9 bases left between them. Written as DNA, the CDR3 is TGTGCCAGCAGCTTATTTAGCGGGCAGCCCCAGCATTTT. This gives the protein CASSLFSGQPQHF.

The chain links TRBV19 to TRBJ2-3; tentative D call: TRBD1 (6 bases). Trimming took 4 bases from V and 3 from J, leaving 14 bases between them. Germline V gives CDR1 LNHDA, CDR2 SQIVND (reference sequence). This CDR3 is 15 amino acids long. CDR3 nucleotides: TGTGCCAGTAGTAATGCAGGGGTCGGGACAGATACGCAGTATTTT. It translates to CASSNAGVGTDTQYF.